Listed here is a single T cell receptor beta chain. The entry originates in a study of shared clonotypes between healthy human individuals. Genomic DNA belonging to each subset was distributed in equal measure over several immunoSEQ plates. Assay: immunoSEQ multiplex PCR; the TCRdb copy retains only in-frame clones and omits some. Here the sample spans over 2 million clones, roughly 95% being singletons. Germline CDR1 reads MNHNS; CDR2 reads SASEGT. With 1 base clipped from V and 2 bases from J, the junction kept 9 bases outside the gene matches. This CDR3 is built from 19 residues. The chain is built from TRBV6-1 and TRBJ2-2; 11 bases are shared with TRBD2. This receptor was taken from a man between 18 and 35 years old in good health. Sequenced material: naive CD4+ T cells sorted from blood. Subset in this sample: CD45RA+ positively selected. This CDR3 reads CASSEDRRGLAVNTGELFF. CDR3 DNA: TGTGCCAGCAGTGAAGACCGCCGGGGACTAGCGGTTAACACCGGGGAGCTGTTTTTT.